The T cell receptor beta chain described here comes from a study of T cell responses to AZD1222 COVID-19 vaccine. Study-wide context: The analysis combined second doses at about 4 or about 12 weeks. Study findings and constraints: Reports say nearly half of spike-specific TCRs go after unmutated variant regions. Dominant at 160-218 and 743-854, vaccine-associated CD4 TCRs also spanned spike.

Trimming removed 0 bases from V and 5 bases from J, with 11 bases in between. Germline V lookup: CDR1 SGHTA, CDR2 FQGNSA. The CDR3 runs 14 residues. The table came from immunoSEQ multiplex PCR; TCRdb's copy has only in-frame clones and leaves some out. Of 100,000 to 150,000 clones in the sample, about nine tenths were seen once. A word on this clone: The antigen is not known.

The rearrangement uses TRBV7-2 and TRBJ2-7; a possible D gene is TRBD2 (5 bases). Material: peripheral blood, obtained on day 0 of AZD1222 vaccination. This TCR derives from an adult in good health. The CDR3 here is CASSLARNSDEQYF. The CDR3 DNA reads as TGTGCCAGCAGCTTAGCGCGGAATAGCGACGAGCAGTACTTC. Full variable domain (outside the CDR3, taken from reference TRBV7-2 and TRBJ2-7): GAGVSQSPSNKVTEKGKDVELRCDPISGHTALYWYRQSLGQGLEFLIYFQGNSAPDKSGLPSDRFSAERTGGSVSTLTIQRTQQEDSAVYLCASSLARNSDEQYFGPGTRLTVT.